Listed here are 26 T cell receptor beta chains from one sample, sequenced in a study of blood T cell repertoires in COVID-19. Profiled with immunoSEQ multiplex PCR; TCRdb holds only in-frame clones, not every one. The data show around 200,000 clones, 86% seen once. Sequences were obtained from peripheral blood. These receptors were collected from an older woman with COVID-19, enrolled during active disease.

The V and J genes are TRBV5-4 and TRBJ1-1; no reliable D call. The CDR3 length is 14 residues. CDR1 and CDR2 (germline): SGHNT, YYREEE (reference sequence). Trimming left V 1 base short and J 6 bases short, with 13 bases between. CDR3 sequence (DNA): TGTGCCAGCAGCTTGTCTACCTTTCTCTCTGAAGCTTTCTTT. It yields the protein CASSLSTFLSEAFF.

The J gene is TRBJ1-6, the V gene TRBV2; the match to TRBD1 covers 10 bases. The CDR3 has 16 amino acids. Germline CDR1 is SNHLY and CDR2 is FYNNEI. The V segment lost 1 base and the J segment 10 bases; nucleotides outside the gene matches: 7. For the CDR3, the DNA is TGTGCCAGCAGTGAAGTCCGGGGACAGGGGAGATCACCCCTCCACTTT. Protein sequence: CASSEVRGQGRSPLHF.

The gene calls are TRBV6-2 or TRBV6-3 and TRBJ2-7; 8 nucleotides align to TRBD2. CDR3 length: 19 amino acids. J lost 4 bases, V lost 5 bases, and 22 bases had no gene match. The germline V gene encodes CDR1 MNHEY and CDR2 SVGEGT. DNA of the CDR3: TGTGCCAGCAGTACTTCCTCACGGGAGGGCCTCTTTCGGCCTTACGAGCAGTACTTC. The encoded protein is CASSTSSREGLFRPYEQYF.

The rearrangement links TRBV7-9 to TRBJ2-5; TRBD1 agrees at 7 bases. The CDR3 runs 14 residues. V dropped 5 bases and J dropped 1; count of bases not matched to a gene: 4. Germline V lookup: CDR1 SEHNR, CDR2 FQNEAQ (reference sequence). Written as DNA, the CDR3 is TGTGCCAGCAGCGACGGACAGGTCCAAGAGACCCAGTACTTC. This sequence encodes CASSDGQVQETQYF. Supplemented by reference TRBV7-9 and TRBJ2-5, the full variable domain reads DTGVSQNPRHKITKRGQNVTFRCDPISEHNRLYWYRQTLGQGPEFLTYFQNEAQLEKSRLLSDRFSAERPKGSFSTLEIQRTEQGDSAMYLCASSDGQVQETQYFGPGTRLLVL.

The rearrangement uses TRBV10-3 and TRBJ1-4; tentatively, D is TRBD1 (5 bases). CDR1 and CDR2 from the germline V gene are ENHRY and SYGVKD. Trimming left V 3 bases short and J 6 bases short, with 8 bases between. This CDR3 is 13 amino acids long. DNA for the CDR3: TGTGCCATCAGTGAAGGCAGGGATGAAAAACTGTTTTTT. Translated: CAISEGRDEKLFF.

This clone appeared a single time. The chain couples TRBV7-6 to TRBJ1-6; unclear D gene. The length of the CDR3 is 16 residues. V lost 1 base and J lost 0, with 7 bases in between. Per the germline V gene, CDR1 is SGHVS and CDR2 is FNYEAQ. In DNA, the CDR3 is TGTGCCAGCAGCTTAGTCGGTGGCTCCTATAATTCACCCCTCCACTTT. Its translation: CASSLVGGSYNSPLHF. The complete variable domain, with remaining parts taken from reference TRBV7-6 and TRBJ1-6, reads GAGVSQSPRYKVTKRGQDVALRCDPISGHVSLYWYRQALGQGPEFLTYFNYEAQQDKSGLPNDRFSAERPEGSISTLTIQRTEQRDSAMYRCASSLVGGSYNSPLHFGNGTRLTVT.

A single count supports this clone. The chain links TRBV6-2 or TRBV6-3 to TRBJ1-5; no firm D call. Germline CDR1 reads MNHEY; CDR2 reads SVGEGT. This CDR3 has 15 amino acids. Trimming pared 2 bases from V and 7 bases from J, leaving 15 bases between. The CDR3 region has the DNA TGTGCCAGCAGTTACCCCCGAGGCGCGGGCCAGCCCCAGCATTTT. This translates into CASSYPRGAGQPQHF.

The chain uses TRBV29-1 and TRBJ2-1, with 10 bases identical to TRBD1. This CDR3 has 13 residues. Germline loops: CDR1 SQVTM, CDR2 ANQGSEA. V shed 6 bases, J shed 4 bases, and the junction held 3 bases outside the gene matches. CDR3 protein: CSVTGGGYNEQFF. The DNA of the CDR3 is TGCAGCGTGACAGGGGGCGGGTACAATGAGCAGTTCTTC.

V gene TRBV2 combines with J gene TRBJ2-7; 12 bases are a match to TRBD2. V was pared by 7 bases and J by 5 bases, with 6 bases of the junction left unmatched. CDR1 SNHLY and CDR2 FYNNEI come from the germline V gene. CDR3 length: 14 amino acids. CDR3 amino acids: CASKTSGSADEQYF. The CDR3 DNA is TGTGCCAGCAAGACTAGCGGGAGTGCCGACGAGCAGTACTTC.

This chain connects TRBV28 to TRBJ2-3; 11 bases map to TRBD2. Trimming took 6 bases from V and 1 from J; bases not matched to a gene: 12. Germline V gene sequence: CDR1 MDHEN, CDR2 SYDVKM. The CDR3 covers 18 residues. The CDR3: CASRPSGKLAGGTDTQYF. In DNA, the CDR3 is TGTGCCAGCAGACCTAGCGGGAAACTAGCGGGAGGCACAGATACGCAGTATTTT.

The rearrangement uses TRBV7-8 and TRBJ2-7, with 14 bases that match TRBD2. The V gene's germline CDR1 is SGHVS and CDR2 FQNEAQ. The V and J ends lost 4 bases and 0 bases, in that order; junction bases with no gene match: 5. CDR3 length: 17 amino acids. The DNA for the CDR3 is TGTGCCAGCAGCTCACGACTAGCGGGAGGGTACTCCTACGAGCAGTACTTC. This sequence encodes CASSSRLAGGYSYEQYF.

The DNA for the CDR3 is TGTGCCTGGATCCGGGACTTGACTGGTGAAGCTTTCTTT. Translating it yields CAWIRDLTGEAFF. This chain connects TRBV30 to TRBJ1-1; a weak D match, TRBD1 (5 bases). The ends were cut back, 4 bases at V and 7 bases at J, with 16 bases in the middle. Germline V gene sequence: CDR1 GTSNPN, CDR2 SVGIG (reference sequence). This CDR3 has 13 amino acids.

This chain links TRBV30 with TRBJ1-2; TRBD1 might be the D (5 bases). CDR1 GTSNPN and CDR2 SVGIG come from the germline V gene (reference sequence). This CDR3 has 15 amino acids. Trimming removed 4 bases from V and 4 bases from J, with 19 bases in between. The CDR3 is CAWTGTPGGSYGYTF. As DNA, the CDR3 is TGTGCCTGGACCGGGACCCCGGGAGGGAGCTATGGCTACACCTTC. The full variable domain, with the rest looked up from reference TRBV30 and TRBJ1-2, is SQTIHQWPATLVQPVGSPLSLECTVEGTSNPNLYWYRQAAGRGLQLLFYSVGIGQISSEVPQNLSASRPQDRQFILSSKKLLLSDSGFYLCAWTGTPGGSYGYTFGSGTRLTVV.

The chain carries TRBV11-3 and TRBJ2-5, with 8 bases lining up with TRBD1. Per germline, CDR1 SGHNT and CDR2 YENEEA. There are 15 residues in the CDR3. Losses at the gene ends were 3 bases for V and 5 bases for J; bases not matched to a gene: 8. In DNA form, the CDR3 reads TGTGCCAGCAGCTTTCCGGGACAGGAGGGGGAGACCCAGTACTTC. Translated, it gives CASSFPGQEGETQYF.

In its sample, this clone was seen once. The chain combines TRBV6-4 with TRBJ1-6; D gene ambiguous. Per germline, CDR1 MRHNA and CDR2 SNTAGT. Trimming took off 2 bases at V and 8 bases at J, with 7 bases between the two ends. CDR3 length: 13 residues. This chain's CDR3 is CASSDREDSPLHF. The CDR3 DNA reads TGTGCCAGCAGTGACAGGGAGGATTCACCCCTCCACTTT.

The gene calls are TRBV10-3 and TRBJ2-3; 8 nucleotides agree with TRBD1. The CDR3 extends over 15 amino acids. CDR1 is ENHRY, CDR2 SYGVKD, per germline. V was clipped by 4 bases and J by 6 bases; unmatched bases: 9. The CDR3: CAISGFDRGPDTQYF. The CDR3 region has the DNA TGTGCCATCAGTGGATTCGACAGGGGCCCCGATACGCAGTATTTT.

This rearrangement joins TRBV19 to TRBJ2-7, with D perhaps matching TRBD1 (6 bases). The V gene lost 7 bases and the J gene lost 13 bases, with 17 bases spanning the gap. The CDR3 runs to 11 residues. Germline V CDR1 and CDR2: LNHDA, SQIVND (reference sequence). The CDR3 loop reads CASTKLLDSYF. The CDR3 bases are TGTGCCAGTACCAAACTGCTGGACAGCTACTTC.

This chain connects TRBV6-5 to TRBJ2-7; TRBD1 matches 8 bases. This CDR3 contains 14 residues. V was clipped by 8 bases and J by 5 bases; unmatched bases: 11. Germline values: CDR1 MNHEY, CDR2 SVGAGI. The CDR3 DNA follows: TGTGCCAGCTTGAACTACTACAGGGGGAACGAGCAGTACTTC. Encoded protein: CASLNYYRGNEQYF.

The genes are TRBV28 and TRBJ1-1, with 8 bases identical to TRBD1. CDR3 size: 15 residues. The J segment lost 5 bases and the V segment lost 4 bases, leaving 9 bases of the junction unmatched. Per germline, CDR1 MDHEN and CDR2 SYDVKM. In DNA form, the CDR3 reads TGTGCCAGCAGTTGGACAGGGTTGGATAGAACTGAAGCTTTCTTT. It is translated as CASSWTGLDRTEAFF. The complete variable domain, with remaining parts taken from reference TRBV28 and TRBJ1-1, reads DVKVTQSSRYLVKRTGEKVFLECVQDMDHENMFWYRQDPGLGLRLIYFSYDVKMKEKGDIPEGYSVSREKKERFSLILESASTNQTSMYLCASSWTGLDRTEAFFGQGTRLTVV.

V and J are TRBV19 and TRBJ1-5; possible D gene TRBD1, 6 bases. The CDR3 has 15 amino acids. The V end was cut by 4 bases, the J end by 3 bases, with 13 bases between. From germline, CDR1 is LNHDA and CDR2 SQIVND (reference sequence). The CDR3 bases are TGTGCCAGTAGTACAGCCGGACAGACCAATCAGCCCCAGCATTTT. It is translated as CASSTAGQTNQPQHF. Full variable domain (missing parts from reference TRBV19 and TRBJ1-5): DGGITQSPKYLFRKEGQNVTLSCEQNLNHDAMYWYRQDPGQGLRLIYYSQIVNDFQKGDIAEGYSVSREKKESFPLTVTSAQKNPTAFYLCASSTAGQTNQPQHFGDGTRLSIL.

The rearrangement uses TRBV28 and TRBJ2-7; 7 nucleotides match TRBD2. In germline, CDR1 is MDHEN, CDR2 SYDVKM. This CDR3 has 14 amino acids. Trimming at V came to 6 bases and at J to 5 bases, leaving 10 bases not matched to a gene. Written as DNA, the CDR3 is TGTGCCAGCAGCCCGGAGGGAGGGTTTGACGAGCAGTACTTC. It translates to CASSPEGGFDEQYF.

The genes are TRBV18 and TRBJ2-1, with D perhaps matching TRBD2 (5 bases). Germline V gene data show CDR1 as KGHSH and CDR2 as LQKENI. Trimming cost V 2 bases and J 5 bases, with 10 bases left between them. The length of the CDR3 is 14 residues. The CDR3 spells CASSPTDLNNEQFF. CDR3 nucleotide sequence: TGTGCCAGCTCACCAACGGACTTAAACAATGAGCAGTTCTTC. The full variable domain, completed using reference TRBV18 and TRBJ2-1, is NAGVMQNPRHLVRRRGQEARLRCSPMKGHSHVYWYRQLPEEGLKFMVYLQKENIIDESGMPKERFSAEFPKEGPSILRIQQVVRGDSAAYFCASSPTDLNNEQFFGPGTRLTVL.

The V and J genes are TRBV3-1 (or the pseudogene TRBV3-2) and TRBJ2-1, with TRBD1 matching 8 bases. The length of the CDR3 is 14 residues. The ends lost 1 base at V and 6 bases at J; junction bases unmatched: 2. Germline V CDR1 and CDR2: LGHDT, YNNKEL (reference sequence). The CDR3 nucleotides are TGTGCCAGCAGCCAAGGGGGACAGGTCAATGAGCAGTTCTTC. Its translation: CASSQGGQVNEQFF.

This clone was seen once. The gene calls are TRBV7-2 and TRBJ2-5; no firm D call. This CDR3 is built from 12 residues. V was clipped by 0 bases and J by 5 bases, with 4 bases between them. CDR1 is SGHTA and CDR2 is FQGNSA in the germline V gene. Here the CDR3 DNA reads TGTGCCAGCAGCTTAGCCGGGGAGACCCAGTACTTC. It yields the protein CASSLAGETQYF.

The gene calls are TRBV5-1 and TRBJ2-7, with D perhaps TRBD1 (6 bases). The V end lost 3 bases, the J end lost 5 bases, and 9 bases lay between the germline ends. The length of the CDR3 is 12 residues. The V gene's germline CDR1 is SGHRS and CDR2 YFSETQ. The CDR3 is CASSWTANEQYF. Written as DNA, the CDR3 is TGCGCCAGCAGCTGGACAGCGAACGAGCAGTACTTC.

This rearrangement joins TRBV10-2 to TRBJ2-7, with 11 nucleotides matching TRBD2. The CDR3 runs 15 residues. V shed 5 bases and J 2 bases; nucleotides not matched to a gene: 5. Per the germline V gene, CDR1 is WSHSY and CDR2 is SAAADI. CDR3 protein: CASSPTSGAAYEQYF. Written as DNA, the CDR3 is TGCGCCAGCAGTCCGACTAGCGGGGCTGCCTACGAGCAGTACTTC.